This T cell receptor beta chain was observed in a study of human T cells and chemical hapten exposure. The overall study: Variation in per-sample TCR yields came mainly from small pooled library volume differences.

V was trimmed by 1 base and J by 6 bases, leaving 9 bases between them. The CDR3 has 13 amino acids. Germline V gene data show CDR1 as SGHRS and CDR2 as YFSETQ. Unique molecular identifiers were attached to individual cDNA molecules within the library. TCRdb independently ran MiXCR on the RACE reads; one entry per CDR3 protein. The sample includes about 69,000 distinct CDR3 sequences, 10% to 13% of them seen just once. The sample's time point: patch test 2, 6 weeks after DPC sensitization. Treatment defined: therapeutic diphenylcyclopropenone sensitization with weekly scalp DPC. Alopecia patients between 18 and 70 years old and suitable for DPC were used as donors.

The input for sequencing was whole blood, taken in connection with sensitization to the hapten diphenylcyclopropenone (DPC). This rearrangement joins TRBV5-1 to TRBJ2-3; the D is unclear. This sequence was found in a woman aged 45-65 years with alopecia areata. Some clones in this sample may be carry-over from other donors' samples. CDR3 loop: CASSLPGSDTQYF. The CDR3 DNA is TGCGCCAGCAGCTTGCCCGGGTCCGATACGCAGTATTTT.